Listed here are 15 T cell receptor beta chains from one sample, sequenced in a study of post-analysis software for immune sequencing data. Antigen specificity for these receptors is unknown. Presence of unique molecular identifiers characterized the TCR beta cDNA libraries. One entry per CDR3 protein results from TCRdb running MiXCR on the PCR reads. The repertoire includes roughly 580,000 distinct CDR3 sequences, around 44% of them detected once, and 1.5% to 2% sits in the top ten. Overall study findings and caveats: About five TRBV segments occurring more often in patients than controls included TRBV5-6, TRBV5-1 and TRBV20-1.

The sequenced material came from blood. The receptor set was obtained from a girl between 5 and 17 years old with multiple sclerosis.

This clonotype was detected only a few times. The chain couples TRBV20-1 to TRBJ2-7; D is perhaps TRBD2 (5 bases). The germline V and J ends were trimmed by 3 bases and 3 bases, with 15 bases remaining between them. Germline V CDR1 and CDR2: DFQATT, SNEGSKA (reference sequence). This CDR3 has 14 amino acids. CDR3: CSASGGPGIYEQYF. The CDR3, as DNA: TGCAGTGCTAGTGGAGGACCTGGGATCTACGAGCAGTACTTC.

This clonotype was seen only a few times. The rearrangement joins TRBV4-2 to TRBJ1-2, with no clear D. The CDR3 is made up of 14 amino acids. Germline V CDR1 and CDR2: LGHNA, YNFKEQ. The V gene lost 10 bases and the J gene lost 4 bases, with 19 bases spanning the gap. Here the CDR3 DNA reads TGTGCCACCTCCCTTTTGGGGAACCCCTATGGCTACACCTTC. It codes for CATSLLGNPYGYTF.

The chain links TRBV6-2 or TRBV6-3 to TRBJ2-7; 8 bases are shared with TRBD1. The J segment lost 3 bases and the V segment lost 7 bases, leaving 8 bases of the junction unmatched. This CDR3 contains 14 residues. Germline loops: CDR1 MNHEY, CDR2 SVGEGT. CDR3 sequence reads: CASTGTGPFYEQYF. As DNA, the CDR3 is TGTGCCAGCACCGGGACAGGACCCTTCTACGAGCAGTACTTC.

V usage is TRBV4-1 and J usage is TRBJ2-7; TRBD2 matches 7 bases. CDR3 length: 16 residues. Germline lookup yields CDR1 MGHRA and CDR2 YSYEKL. V dropped 1 base and J dropped 2; count of bases not matched to a gene: 8. DNA for the CDR3: TGCGCCAGCAGCCAAGGGAACGCGGGGGAAGCCTACGAGCAGTACTTC. Translating gives CASSQGNAGEAYEQYF.

The chain couples TRBV5-1 to TRBJ2-1, with 10 nucleotides matching TRBD2. The V gene end was trimmed by 4 bases and the J gene end by 1 base; junction bases not matched to a gene: 8. The CDR3 length is 17 residues. The germline V gene has CDR1 SGHRS and CDR2 YFSETQ. CDR3 nucleotides: TGCGCCAGCAGCATTAACCTAGCGGGAGCATCCTACAATGAGCAGTTCTTC. Translating gives CASSINLAGASYNEQFF.

This chain joins TRBV5-1 and TRBJ2-4; D is possibly TRBD1 (6 bases). The last part of the DNA fits TRBJ2-7 better; the J call may be wrong. Germline V gene data show CDR1 as SGHRS and CDR2 as YFSETQ. The CDR3 sequence is 15 residues long. The CDR3: CASSLARGPLYEQYF. The CDR3 bases are TGCGCCAGCAGCTTGGCCAGGGGACCTCTCTACGAGCAGTACTTC.

The sample holds a few counts of this clonotype. V and J are TRBV7-2 and TRBJ2-5, with a possible D match to TRBD2 (5 bases). The CDR3 runs to 15 residues. The germline V gene encodes CDR1 SGHTA and CDR2 FQGNSA. V was pared by 2 bases and J by 5 bases, with 15 bases between. CDR3 sequence: CASSLWASREETQYF. The CDR3 DNA reads TGTGCCAGCAGCTTATGGGCCTCAAGGGAGGAGACCCAGTACTTC. The full variable domain, in which reference TRBV7-2 and TRBJ2-5 provide the parts outside the CDR3, is GAGVSQSPSNKVTEKGKDVELRCDPISGHTALYWYRQSLGQGLEFLIYFQGNSAPDKSGLPSDRFSAERTGGSVSTLTIQRTQQEDSAVYLCASSLWASREETQYFGPGTRLLVL.

The V gene is TRBV12-3 or TRBV12-4, the J gene TRBJ2-1; D possibly corresponds to TRBD1 (5 bases). Between the trimmed V and J ends, which lost 7 bases and 1 base, there was a span of 11 bases. This CDR3 contains 14 residues. In nucleotides, the CDR3 is TGTGCCAGCAATCTGAAGGGGTCCTACAATGAGCAGTTCTTC. As protein: CASNLKGSYNEQFF.

This chain links TRBV29-1 with TRBJ2-3; D perhaps matches TRBD2 (5 bases). The CDR3 loop spans 11 amino acids. The ends were cut back, 4 bases at V and 9 bases at J, with 11 bases in the middle. The germline V gene has CDR1 SQVTM and CDR2 ANQGSEA. CDR3 residues: CSVVRDGTQYF. As DNA, the CDR3 is TGCAGCGTTGTACGGGATGGCACGCAGTATTTT.

The V call is TRBV7-2, the J call TRBJ2-7; tentatively, D is TRBD1 (5 bases). V dropped 5 bases and J dropped 3 bases, with 14 bases sitting between them. The V gene's germline CDR1 is SGHTA and CDR2 FQGNSA. The CDR3 contains 14 residues. CDR3 region: CASSQGFSLYEQYF. The CDR3 nucleotides read TGTGCCAGCAGCCAGGGTTTCTCACTCTACGAGCAGTACTTC.

Comments on this clonotype: One end of the junction does not line up with germline, which may come from a read error. The rearrangement uses TRBV6-4 and TRBJ2-3, with 8 nucleotides matching TRBD2. The CDR3 sequence is 13 residues long. Germline loops: CDR1 MRHNA, CDR2 SNTAGT. CDR3 sequence: CASSSGSADAQYF. The CDR3 DNA is TGTGCCAGCAGTAGCGGGAGTGCAGATGCGCAGTATTTT.

The V and J genes are TRBV10-2 and TRBJ1-5; maybe TRBD1 (5 bases). The CDR3 length is 14 residues. The germline CDR1 and CDR2 sequences are WSHSY and SAAADI. Trimming shortened V by 5 bases and J by 6 bases, and 14 bases separated the two germline ends. CDR3 sequence reads: CASSLGGFTQPQHF. In DNA form, the CDR3 reads TGCGCCAGCAGTCTCGGGGGTTTCACTCAGCCCCAGCATTTT.

The CDR3 nucleotides read TGTGCCAGCAGCCAAGGGATCTGGGGGAACGAGCAGTACTTC. Protein sequence: CASSQGIWGNEQYF. The chain has TRBV3-1 and TRBJ2-7; D might be TRBD1 or TRBD2, each matching 5 bases. There are 14 residues in the CDR3. V was clipped by 1 base and J by 5 bases, with 12 bases between them. Germline lookup yields CDR1 LGHDT and CDR2 YNNKEL (reference sequence).

This chain joins TRBV6-2 or TRBV6-3 and TRBJ2-3, with D unresolved. With 8 bases removed from V and 2 bases from J, the gap between germline ends came to 8 bases. This CDR3 is 12 amino acids long. Germline values: CDR1 MNHEY, CDR2 SVGEGT. CDR3 in DNA: TGTGCCAGCCAGGTTGACACAGATACGCAGTATTTT. Translation gives CASQVDTDTQYF.

This clonotype was seen once. Sequence at one end of the junction differs from germline and may be a read error. This rearrangement joins TRBV5-5 to TRBJ1-4, with D unclear. CDR1 and CDR2 (germline): SGHKS, YYEKEE (reference sequence). The CDR3 spans 16 residues. The CDR3 DNA reads TGTGCCAGCAGCCTGGACCCATTTGCAACTAGTGAAAAACTGTTTTTT. Translation gives CASSLDPFATSEKLFF.